What follows is one T cell receptor beta chain and its context. The antigen is not known. These data originate in a study of cytomegalovirus exposure and HLA in healthy donors. On the study more broadly: As released early, the data held about 85 million unique TCRs from HLA-typed donors.

PCR amplification relied on 60 Vbeta primers (plus 13 Jbeta primers). Repertoires were generated with immunoSEQ multiplex PCR, while TCRdb's copy carries only in-frame clones and drops some. Here the sample spans 98,000 or so clones, around 80% being singletons. General observations from the study: Using a false discovery rate of 0.05, a later analysis showed that 16,951 TCR beta sequences were associated with HLA alleles. There were some V segments, including TRBV6-2 and TRBV6-3, excluded as indistinguishable.

The CDR3 sequence is 14 residues long. Trimming at V came to 1 base and at J to 6 bases, leaving 2 bases not matched to a gene. Germline V gene lookup returns CDR1 PRHDT and CDR2 FYEKMQ (reference sequence). The receptor's source is a woman aged 18-29 years in good health and CMV-seropositive. The rearrangement links TRBV13 to TRBJ2-7; 11 bases fit TRBD1. Sequencing was performed on PBMCs. The CDR3 DNA sequence: TGTGCCAGCAGCTTAGCGGACAGGGGGCGCGAGCAGTACTTC. It yields the protein CASSLADRGREQYF.